The following is a T cell receptor (beta chain) sequence with its context. A much bigger clone sits one base away, suggesting this may be a read error. CDR1 is DFQATT and CDR2 is SNEGSKA in the germline V gene (reference sequence). This CDR3 is built from 13 residues. Tregs were sorted as CD4+CD25+CD127-/low cells. Constant-region reverse primers amplified full-length variable regions, followed by semi-nested Nested Universal Primer A PCR. Via MiXCR, TCRdb re-called the 5' RACE reads, giving one row per CDR3 protein. The data contain some 30,000 distinct CDR3 sequences, over 25% of them seen just once; the ten biggest clones take up 2% to 2.5%.

The TCR comes from a female donor with breast cancer. Material: tumor-infiltrating Tregs sorted from the breast tumor. This chain links TRBV20-1 with TRBJ2-5; D is ambiguous. Here the CDR3 DNA reads TGCAGTGCTAGAGAGGTCCCGTCCCAGACCCAGCACTTC. Translation: CSAREVPSQTQHF.